A single sample gave rise to the 30 T cell receptor beta chains below, sequenced in a study of T cell changes during pregnancy in multiple sclerosis. Sequencing was performed with immunoSEQ multiplex PCR; in TCRdb, only in-frame clones are kept and a portion is missing. The table shows 45,000 to 70,000 clones, with roughly nine tenths occurring only once. The starting material was peripheral blood, obtained in the third trimester of pregnancy. The receptors come from a female donor in good health, enrolled as a control in a pregnancy study.

This clone was detected once. The chain is built from TRBV5-6 and TRBJ1-1, with a weak D call TRBD1 (5 bases). CDR3 length: 16 residues. Germline lookup yields CDR1 SGHDT and CDR2 YYEEEE. V gave up 4 bases and J gave up 4 bases, with 20 bases separating them. The CDR3 loop reads CASSSNRSPRSTEAFF. CDR3 DNA: TGTGCCAGCAGCAGCAACAGGAGCCCTCGTAGCACTGAAGCTTTCTTT. The variable domain in full, with the rest retrieved from reference TRBV5-6 and TRBJ1-1, is DAGVTQSPTHLIKTRGQQVTLRCSPKSGHDTVSWYQQALGQGPQFIFQYYEEEERQRGNFPDRFSGHQFPNYSSELNVNALLLGDSALYLCASSSNRSPRSTEAFFGQGTRLTVV.

CDR3 residues: CASSQGHLQETQYF. CDR3 sequence (DNA): TGTGCCAGCAGCCAGGGACACCTCCAAGAGACCCAGTACTTC. The gene calls are TRBV11-2 and TRBJ2-5; D perhaps matches TRBD1 (6 bases). Trimming removed 5 bases from V and 1 base from J, with 11 bases in between. The CDR3 sequence is 14 residues long. CDR1 and CDR2 (germline): SGHAT, FQNNGV.

The chain couples TRBV2 to TRBJ2-5, with TRBD2 matching over 9 bases. CDR1 is SNHLY, CDR2 FYNNEI, per germline. This CDR3 spans 15 amino acids. The V and J ends lost 5 bases and 4 bases, in that order; junction bases with no gene match: 8. The chain's CDR3 is CASSFLEGLAETQYF. The CDR3 coding sequence is TGTGCCAGCAGTTTTCTCGAGGGACTAGCAGAGACCCAGTACTTC.

The chain links TRBV5-4 to TRBJ2-5; 11 bases match TRBD2. TRBJ2-7 matches the DNA end more closely, so the J call is doubtful. The CDR3 spans 15 residues. Per germline, CDR1 SGHNT and CDR2 YYREEE (reference sequence). The DNA of the CDR3 is TGTGCCAGCAGCTTGACTAGCGGGAGCTCCTACGAGCAGTACTTC. Translated, it gives CASSLTSGSSYEQYF.

The genes are TRBV5-5 and TRBJ1-1; D perhaps matches TRBD1 (5 bases). Germline assignment: CDR1 SGHKS and CDR2 YYEKEE (reference sequence). CDR3 length: 11 residues. V gave up 3 bases and J gave up 7 bases, with 7 bases separating them. CDR3 DNA: TGTGCCAGCAGCTCACAGGTTGAAGCTTTCTTT. It encodes CASSSQVEAFF.

This sequence joins TRBV30 and TRBJ2-7, with 10 bases identical to TRBD1. V shed 5 bases and J 4 bases; nucleotides not matched to a gene: 11. This CDR3 has 15 residues. Per the germline V gene, CDR1 is GTSNPN and CDR2 is SVGIG (reference sequence). The CDR3, as DNA: TGTGCCTGGGGAGCGCCGGGACAGGGGTGGTACGAGCAGTACTTC. As protein: CAWGAPGQGWYEQYF. Full variable domain (remainder filled in from reference TRBV30 and TRBJ2-7): SQTIHQWPATLVQPVGSPLSLECTVEGTSNPNLYWYRQAAGRGLQLLFYSVGIGQISSEVPQNLSASRPQDRQFILSSKKLLLSDSGFYLCAWGAPGQGWYEQYFGPGTRLTVT.

V gene TRBV10-3 combines with J gene TRBJ2-1, with D uncertain. V was shortened by 2 bases and J by 5 bases, with 13 bases between the two germline ends. In germline, CDR1 is ENHRY, CDR2 SYGVKD. The CDR3 totals 15 residues. In DNA form, the CDR3 reads TGTGCCATCAGTGAGAATTGGGTAGAGGACAATGAGCAGTTCTTC. The encoded protein is CAISENWVEDNEQFF.

The CDR3 nucleotides read TGTGCCAGCAGCACGAACAGGGGAAGGATGAACACTGAAGCTTTCTTT. Its translation is CASSTNRGRMNTEAFF. The chain is built from TRBV5-6 and TRBJ1-1, with 7 bases identical to TRBD1. Germline V CDR1 and CDR2: SGHDT, YYEEEE. J gave up 0 bases and V 4 bases, and 9 bases lay outside the gene matches. The CDR3 extends over 16 amino acids.

The chain links TRBV29-1 to TRBJ2-5; tentatively, D is TRBD1 (6 bases). Germline V gene sequence: CDR1 SQVTM, CDR2 ANQGSEA. The CDR3 covers 13 residues. Deletions cut 3 bases from V and 5 bases from J, with 13 bases between. CDR3 amino acids: CSVELGASETQYF. The DNA of the CDR3 is TGCAGCGTTGAGCTGGGGGCATCGGAGACCCAGTACTTC.

There are a few counts of this clone. The chain recombines TRBV15 with TRBJ2-1, with 8 bases aligning to TRBD2. The CDR3 covers 14 residues. The germline V gene encodes CDR1 LNHNV and CDR2 YYDKDF (reference sequence). Trimming removed 4 bases from V and 8 bases from J; junction bases left unmatched: 7. The DNA for the CDR3 is TGTGCCACCAGCAAAGAGCGGGAGCGGTATGAGCAGTTCTTC. The encoded protein is CATSKERERYEQFF.

V and J are TRBV6-4 and TRBJ2-3, with 10 bases aligning to TRBD1. Unmatched junction bases numbered 1, after V lost 3 bases and J lost 4 bases. Germline V gene sequence: CDR1 MRHNA, CDR2 SNTAGT. The CDR3 covers 14 residues. Written as DNA, the CDR3 is TGTGCCAGCAGTGAGGGGACAGGGGCAGATACGCAGTATTTT. Translated, it gives CASSEGTGADTQYF.

The V and J genes are TRBV7-6 and TRBJ1-2; D is unclear. V was cut by 7 bases and J by 3 bases, with 18 bases left in between. CDR1 and CDR2 from the germline V gene are SGHVS and FNYEAQ. The CDR3 runs to 15 residues. In DNA, the CDR3 is TGTGCCAGCACCACCGGAGAGAGAGCCGACTATGGCTACACCTTC. Protein product: CASTTGERADYGYTF.

The V and J genes are TRBV11-3 and TRBJ2-3, with D possibly matching TRBD2 (7 bases). The germline gives CDR1 SGHNT, CDR2 YENEEA. The CDR3 consists of 15 residues. V gave up 5 bases and J gave up 5 bases, with 17 bases separating them. In nucleotides, the CDR3 is TGTGCCAGCAGCCTGGGGGGGGCATCGATAGATACGCAGTATTTT. Residues: CASSLGGASIDTQYF.

This chain links TRBV10-3 with TRBJ2-6; 11 nucleotides match TRBD2. V shed 4 bases and J 0 bases; nucleotides not matched to a gene: 5. Looked up from germline, CDR1 is ENHRY and CDR2 is SYGVKD. The CDR3 covers 18 residues. CDR3 amino acids: CAISATSGRSSGANVLTF. The DNA of the CDR3 is TGTGCCATCAGTGCCACTAGCGGGAGAAGCTCTGGGGCCAACGTCCTGACTTTC.

V and J are TRBV2 and TRBJ2-7, with D tentatively TRBD2 (6 bases). The germline V and J ends were trimmed by 5 bases and 7 bases, with 18 bases remaining between them. Germline values: CDR1 SNHLY, CDR2 FYNNEI. This CDR3 is built from 14 residues. The CDR3 is CASSWGGGGEEQYF. As DNA, the CDR3 is TGTGCCAGCAGTTGGGGAGGAGGTGGCGAGGAGCAGTACTTC. Combining the CDR3 with reference TRBV2 and TRBJ2-7 gives the whole variable domain EPEVTQTPSHQVTQMGQEVILRCVPISNHLYFYWYRQILGQKVEFLVSFYNNEISEKSEIFDDQFSVERPDGSNFTLKIRSTKLEDSAMYFCASSWGGGGEEQYFGPGTRLTVT.

A single count supports this clone. The chain joins TRBV6-6 to TRBJ1-2, with 9 bases fitting TRBD1. CDR1 and CDR2 (germline): MNHNY, SVGAGI (reference sequence). CDR3 size: 14 residues. V was clipped by 8 bases and J by 3 bases; unmatched bases: 7. The CDR3 is CASRKGQGHYGYTF. The DNA of the CDR3 is TGTGCCAGCCGGAAGGGACAGGGACACTATGGCTACACCTTC.

The chain carries TRBV25-1 and TRBJ2-5; 14 nucleotides match TRBD2. The J segment lost 3 bases and the V segment lost 1 base, leaving 1 base of the junction unmatched. Germline CDR1 reads MGHDK; CDR2 reads SYGVNS. The length of the CDR3 is 16 residues. As DNA, the CDR3 is TGTGCCAGCAGTGAATGGGGACTAGCGGGGGAAGAGACCCAGTACTTC. It yields the protein CASSEWGLAGEETQYF.

V is TRBV19 and J is TRBJ1-2; unclear D gene. CDR3 length: 13 amino acids. Germline CDR1 reads LNHDA; CDR2 reads SQIVND (reference sequence). The V gene lost 4 bases and the J gene lost 7 bases, with 13 bases spanning the gap. The CDR3 sequence: CASSRSGATGYTF. CDR3 sequence (DNA): TGTGCCAGTAGTAGATCAGGTGCGACTGGCTACACCTTC. The full variable domain, its missing parts supplied by reference TRBV19 and TRBJ1-2, is DGGITQSPKYLFRKEGQNVTLSCEQNLNHDAMYWYRQDPGQGLRLIYYSQIVNDFQKGDIAEGYSVSREKKESFPLTVTSAQKNPTAFYLCASSRSGATGYTFGSGTRLTVV.

The CDR3 nucleotides read TGTGCCAGCTCACTTTCGTGGGGCTCGGGTGAAAAACTGTTTTTT. Its translation is CASSLSWGSGEKLFF. The gene calls are TRBV18 and TRBJ1-4, with a possible D match to TRBD1 (5 bases). Germline CDR1 is KGHSH and CDR2 is LQKENI. The CDR3 consists of 15 residues. With 4 bases removed from V and 7 bases from J, the gap between germline ends came to 16 bases.

V gene TRBV14 combines with J gene TRBJ2-6; possibly TRBD2 for D (6 bases). This CDR3 comprises 16 residues. Trimming cost V 4 bases and J 0 bases, with 10 bases left between them. Germline CDR1 and CDR2: SGHDN and FVKESK. CDR3 protein: CASSPGLTSGANVLTF. CDR3 coding DNA: TGTGCCAGCAGCCCGGGACTGACCTCTGGGGCCAACGTCCTGACTTTC.

The chain couples TRBV15 to TRBJ2-7, with D possibly matching TRBD2 (5 bases). This CDR3 is 13 amino acids long. The V end lost 0 bases, the J end lost 4 bases, and 7 bases lay between the germline ends. Germline CDR1 and CDR2: LNHNV and YYDKDF (reference sequence). The CDR3 spells CATSRDLAYEQYF. CDR3 sequence (DNA): TGTGCCACCAGCAGAGATCTAGCTTACGAGCAGTACTTC.

V usage is TRBV6-5 and J usage is TRBJ1-6, with D maybe TRBD1 (6 bases). This CDR3 has 14 residues. Germline CDR1 is MNHEY and CDR2 is SVGAGI. Trimming took 2 bases from V and 6 from J, leaving 8 bases between them. The CDR3, as DNA: TGTGCCAGCAGTTACGACAGGATTAATTCACCCCTCCACTTT. It yields the protein CASSYDRINSPLHF.

V gene TRBV9 combines with J gene TRBJ1-1, with 7 bases fitting TRBD1. CDR1 SGDLS and CDR2 YYNGEE come from the germline V gene. The V gene end was trimmed by 3 bases and the J gene end by 0 bases; junction bases not matched to a gene: 5. The CDR3 is 15 amino acids. CDR3 sequence: CASSDAGQVNTEAFF. The CDR3 bases are TGTGCCAGCAGCGACGCCGGACAGGTGAACACTGAAGCTTTCTTT.

The chain couples TRBV7-8 to TRBJ1-5; no reliable D call. Germline CDR1 reads SGHVS; CDR2 reads FQNEAQ. V was cut by 4 bases and J by 2 bases, with 9 bases left in between. The CDR3 is made up of 14 amino acids. The DNA of the CDR3 is TGTGCCAGCAGCTCGGCGGTGGGCAATCAGCCCCAGCATTTT. Translation gives CASSSAVGNQPQHF. Drawing the rest from reference TRBV7-8 and TRBJ1-5, the complete variable domain is GAGVSQSPRYKVAKRGQDVALRCDPISGHVSLFWYQQALGQGPEFLTYFQNEAQLDKSGLPSDRFFAERPEGSVSTLKIQRTQQEDSAVYLCASSSAVGNQPQHFGDGTRLSIL.

This clone was counted between two and nine times. The rearrangement uses TRBV4-2 and TRBJ1-5; no firm D call. Germline assignment: CDR1 LGHNA and CDR2 YNFKEQ. The V end lost 0 bases, the J end lost 0 bases, and 9 bases lay between the germline ends. CDR3 length: 16 amino acids. The CDR3 region is CASSQDSGASNQPQHF. The CDR3 coding sequence is TGTGCCAGCAGCCAAGATAGCGGAGCTAGCAATCAGCCCCAGCATTTT.

The genes are TRBV7-9 and TRBJ1-2; D is possibly TRBD1 (6 bases). V dropped 1 base and J dropped 4 bases, with 10 bases sitting between them. This CDR3 region has 14 residues. Germline values: CDR1 SEHNR, CDR2 FQNEAQ (reference sequence). As DNA, the CDR3 is TGTGCCAGCAGCTTAGTGGACAGATTCTATGGCTACACCTTC. It yields the protein CASSLVDRFYGYTF.

The chain joins TRBV2 to TRBJ1-1; D ambiguous. Trimming left V 8 bases short and J 0 bases short, with 10 bases between. This CDR3 region has 13 residues. Per the germline V gene, CDR1 is SNHLY and CDR2 is FYNNEI. This CDR3 reads CASRDSMNTEAFF. Written as DNA, the CDR3 is TGTGCCAGCCGAGACTCCATGAACACTGAAGCTTTCTTT.

The genes are TRBV9 and TRBJ2-7, with TRBD2 matching over 7 bases. CDR3 length equals 16 residues. The germline V gene has CDR1 SGDLS and CDR2 YYNGEE. V shed 3 bases, J shed 1 base, and the junction held 10 bases outside the gene matches. The CDR3 DNA sequence: TGTGCCAGCAGCGCGTCTCGGGGGGTAGAGTCCTACGAGCAGTACTTC. Translating it yields CASSASRGVESYEQYF.

This clone was counted only a few times. The gene calls are TRBV7-3 and TRBJ1-2; weak D call: TRBD1 (5 bases). CDR1 and CDR2 from the germline V gene are SGHTA and FQGTGA. Between the trimmed V and J ends, which lost 8 bases and 4 bases, there was a span of 11 bases. The CDR3 has 12 residues. The CDR3 sequence is CASVYRLYGYTF. For the CDR3, the DNA is TGTGCCAGCGTTTACAGGCTCTATGGCTACACCTTC.

A single count supports this clone. The gene calls are TRBV2 and TRBJ2-7; D is ambiguous. The germline CDR1 and CDR2 sequences are SNHLY and FYNNEI. This CDR3 contains 11 residues. V lost 2 bases to trimming and J lost 4 bases, with 3 bases between them. The CDR3 loop is CASSEYYEQYF. CDR3 nucleotides: TGTGCCAGCAGTGAATATTACGAGCAGTACTTC.